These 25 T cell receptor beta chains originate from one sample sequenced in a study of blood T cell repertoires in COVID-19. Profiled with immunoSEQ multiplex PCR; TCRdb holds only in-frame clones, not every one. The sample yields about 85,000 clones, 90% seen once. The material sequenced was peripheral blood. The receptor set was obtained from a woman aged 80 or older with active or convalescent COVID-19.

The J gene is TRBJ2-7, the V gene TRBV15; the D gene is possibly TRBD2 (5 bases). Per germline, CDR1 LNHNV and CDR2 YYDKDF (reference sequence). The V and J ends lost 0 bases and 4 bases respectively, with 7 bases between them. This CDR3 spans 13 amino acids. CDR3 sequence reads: CATSRDSGYEQYF. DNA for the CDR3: TGTGCCACCAGCAGAGATTCGGGATACGAGCAGTACTTC.

CDR3 amino acids: CASSLGQGSINYGYTF. As DNA, the CDR3 is TGCGCCAGCAGCTTGGGACAGGGGAGTATTAACTATGGCTACACCTTC. The chain employs TRBV5-1 and TRBJ1-2; 8 nucleotides line up with TRBD1. The CDR3 length is 16 residues. V lost 0 bases, J lost 1 base, and 5 bases stayed unmatched. Germline CDR1 SGHRS, CDR2 YFSETQ.

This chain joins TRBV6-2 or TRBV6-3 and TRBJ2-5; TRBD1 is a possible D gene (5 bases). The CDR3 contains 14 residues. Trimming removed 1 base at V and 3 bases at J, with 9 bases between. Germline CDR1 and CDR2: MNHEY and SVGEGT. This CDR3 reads CASSYWAGKETQYF. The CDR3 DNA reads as TGTGCCAGCAGTTACTGGGCAGGGAAAGAGACCCAGTACTTC.

This CDR3 is CASSPPPSGRVDEQFF. The CDR3, as DNA: TGTGCCAGCAGCCCTCCCCCTAGCGGGAGGGTAGATGAGCAGTTCTTC. The chain recombines TRBV13 with TRBJ2-1; 12 bases are a match to TRBD2. V shed 5 bases and J 8 bases; nucleotides not matched to a gene: 10. CDR3 size: 16 residues. CDR1 PRHDT and CDR2 FYEKMQ come from the germline V gene (reference sequence).

This CDR3 is CASRPTGMGQPQHF. For the CDR3, the DNA is TGTGCCAGCAGGCCGACAGGTATGGGACAGCCCCAGCATTTT. This rearrangement joins TRBV28 to TRBJ1-5; D is perhaps TRBD1 (6 bases). Trimming took 6 bases from V and 7 from J, leaving 16 bases between them. In germline, CDR1 is MDHEN, CDR2 SYDVKM. CDR3 size: 14 residues.

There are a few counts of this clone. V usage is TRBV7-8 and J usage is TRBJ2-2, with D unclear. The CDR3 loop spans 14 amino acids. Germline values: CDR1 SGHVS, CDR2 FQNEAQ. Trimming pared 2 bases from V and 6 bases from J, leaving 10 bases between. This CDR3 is CASSLSLAAGELFF. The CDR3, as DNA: TGTGCCAGCAGCTTAAGTTTGGCTGCCGGGGAGCTGTTTTTT.

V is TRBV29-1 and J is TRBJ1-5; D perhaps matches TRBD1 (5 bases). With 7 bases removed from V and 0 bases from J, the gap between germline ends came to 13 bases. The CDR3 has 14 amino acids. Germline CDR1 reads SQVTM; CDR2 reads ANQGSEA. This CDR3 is CSARRGDSNQPQHF. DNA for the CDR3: TGCAGCGCCCGACGGGGGGATAGCAATCAGCCCCAGCATTTT. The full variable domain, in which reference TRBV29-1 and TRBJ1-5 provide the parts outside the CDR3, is SAVISQKPSRDICQRGTSLTIQCQVDSQVTMMFWYRQQPGQSLTLIATANQGSEATYESGFVIDKFPISRPNLTFSTLTVSNMSPEDSSIYLCSARRGDSNQPQHFGDGTRLSIL.

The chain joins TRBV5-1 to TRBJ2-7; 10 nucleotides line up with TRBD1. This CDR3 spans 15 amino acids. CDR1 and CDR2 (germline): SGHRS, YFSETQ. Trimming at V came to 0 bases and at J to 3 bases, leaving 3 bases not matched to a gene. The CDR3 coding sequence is TGCGCCAGCAGCTTGGAGACAGGGGGCAACTACGAGCAGTACTTC. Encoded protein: CASSLETGGNYEQYF.

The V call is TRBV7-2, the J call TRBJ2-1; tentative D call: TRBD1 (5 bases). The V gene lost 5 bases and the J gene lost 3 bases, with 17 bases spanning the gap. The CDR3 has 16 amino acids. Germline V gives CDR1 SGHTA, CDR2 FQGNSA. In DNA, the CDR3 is TGTGCCAGCAGCCTACGTAGGGGCAACGTCTACAATGAGCAGTTCTTC. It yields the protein CASSLRRGNVYNEQFF.

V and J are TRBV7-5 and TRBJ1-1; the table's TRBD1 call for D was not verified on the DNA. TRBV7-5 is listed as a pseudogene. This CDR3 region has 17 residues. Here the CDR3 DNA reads TGTGCCAGAAGCTCTCACCGGGACAGGGGTAAGAACACTGAAGCTTTCTTT. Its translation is CARSSHRDRGKNTEAFF.

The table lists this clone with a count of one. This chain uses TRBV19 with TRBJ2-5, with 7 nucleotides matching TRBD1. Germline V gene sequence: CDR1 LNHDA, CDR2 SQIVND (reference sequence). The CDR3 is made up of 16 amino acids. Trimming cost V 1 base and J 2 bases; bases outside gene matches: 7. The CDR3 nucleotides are TGTGCCAGTAGTATAGTCAGGGGGACGATTCAAGAGACCCAGTACTTC. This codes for CASSIVRGTIQETQYF.

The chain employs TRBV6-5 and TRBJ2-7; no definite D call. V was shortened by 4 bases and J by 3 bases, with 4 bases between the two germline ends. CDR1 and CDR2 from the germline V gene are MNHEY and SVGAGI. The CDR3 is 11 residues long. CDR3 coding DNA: TGTGCCAGCAGTTCACACTACGAGCAGTACTTC. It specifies CASSSHYEQYF.

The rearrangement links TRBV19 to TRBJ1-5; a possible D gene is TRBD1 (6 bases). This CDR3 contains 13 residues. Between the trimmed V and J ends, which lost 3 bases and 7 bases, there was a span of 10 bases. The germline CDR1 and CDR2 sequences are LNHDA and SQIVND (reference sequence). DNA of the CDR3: TGTGCCAGTAGTATTTACAGGGAACAGCCCCAGCATTTT. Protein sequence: CASSIYREQPQHF.

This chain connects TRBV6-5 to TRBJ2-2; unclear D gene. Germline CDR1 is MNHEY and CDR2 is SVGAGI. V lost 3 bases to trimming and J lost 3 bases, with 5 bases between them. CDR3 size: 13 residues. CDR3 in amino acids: CASSYRYTGELFF. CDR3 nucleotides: TGTGCCAGCAGTTATCGGTACACCGGGGAGCTGTTTTTT.

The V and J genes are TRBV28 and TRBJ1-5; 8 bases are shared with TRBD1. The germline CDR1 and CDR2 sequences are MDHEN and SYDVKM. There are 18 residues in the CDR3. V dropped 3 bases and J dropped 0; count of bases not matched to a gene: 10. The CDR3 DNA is TGTGCCAGCAGTTTCCTGCTACAGACAGGGGCTAGCAATCAGCCCCAGCATTTT. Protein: CASSFLLQTGASNQPQHF. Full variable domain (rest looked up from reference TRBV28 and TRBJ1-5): DVKVTQSSRYLVKRTGEKVFLECVQDMDHENMFWYRQDPGLGLRLIYFSYDVKMKEKGDIPEGYSVSREKKERFSLILESASTNQTSMYLCASSFLLQTGASNQPQHFGDGTRLSIL.

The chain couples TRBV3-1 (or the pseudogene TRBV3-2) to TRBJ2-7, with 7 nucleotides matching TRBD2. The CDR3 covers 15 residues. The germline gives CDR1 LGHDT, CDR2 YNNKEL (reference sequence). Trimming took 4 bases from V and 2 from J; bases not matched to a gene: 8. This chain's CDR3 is CASSPPGLKTYEQYF. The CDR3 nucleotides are TGTGCCAGCAGCCCTCCGGGACTAAAAACCTACGAGCAGTACTTC.

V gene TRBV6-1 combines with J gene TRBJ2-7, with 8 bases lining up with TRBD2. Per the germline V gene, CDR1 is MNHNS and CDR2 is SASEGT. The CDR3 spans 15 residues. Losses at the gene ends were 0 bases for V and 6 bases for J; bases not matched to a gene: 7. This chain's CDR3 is CASSEARGLAGEQYF. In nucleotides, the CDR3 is TGTGCCAGCAGTGAAGCGAGAGGGCTAGCGGGCGAGCAGTACTTC.

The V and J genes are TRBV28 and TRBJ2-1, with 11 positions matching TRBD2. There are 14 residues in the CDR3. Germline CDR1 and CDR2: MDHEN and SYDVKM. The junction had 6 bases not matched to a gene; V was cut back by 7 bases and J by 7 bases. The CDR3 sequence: CASMPSGRYNEQFF. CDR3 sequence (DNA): TGTGCCAGCATGCCTAGCGGGAGGTATAATGAGCAGTTCTTC.

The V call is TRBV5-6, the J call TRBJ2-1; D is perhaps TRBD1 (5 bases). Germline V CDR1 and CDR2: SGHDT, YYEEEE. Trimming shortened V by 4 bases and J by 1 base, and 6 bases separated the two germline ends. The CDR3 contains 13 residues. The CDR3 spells CASSPGSYNEQFF. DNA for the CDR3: TGTGCCAGCAGCCCAGGGTCCTACAATGAGCAGTTCTTC.

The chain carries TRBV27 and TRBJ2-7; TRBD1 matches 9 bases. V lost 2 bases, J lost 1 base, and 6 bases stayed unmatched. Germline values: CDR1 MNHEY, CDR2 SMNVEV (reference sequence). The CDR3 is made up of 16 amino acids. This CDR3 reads CASSLRGTGTSYEQYF. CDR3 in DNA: TGTGCCAGCAGTTTAAGAGGGACAGGGACTTCCTACGAGCAGTACTTC.

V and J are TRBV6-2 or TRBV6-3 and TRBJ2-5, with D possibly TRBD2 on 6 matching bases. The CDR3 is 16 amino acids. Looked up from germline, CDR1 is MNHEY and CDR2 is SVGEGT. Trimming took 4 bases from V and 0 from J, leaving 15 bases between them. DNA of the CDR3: TGTGCCAGCAGTTCTCTCGGAGGGAGGTACCAAGAGACCCAGTACTTC. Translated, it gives CASSSLGGRYQETQYF.

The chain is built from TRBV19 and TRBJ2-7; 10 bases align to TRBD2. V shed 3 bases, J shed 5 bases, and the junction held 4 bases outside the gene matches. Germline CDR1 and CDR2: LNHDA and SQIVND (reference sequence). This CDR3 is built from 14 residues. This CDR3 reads CASSITSGTHEQYF. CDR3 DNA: TGTGCCAGTAGTATCACTAGCGGGACCCACGAGCAGTACTTC.

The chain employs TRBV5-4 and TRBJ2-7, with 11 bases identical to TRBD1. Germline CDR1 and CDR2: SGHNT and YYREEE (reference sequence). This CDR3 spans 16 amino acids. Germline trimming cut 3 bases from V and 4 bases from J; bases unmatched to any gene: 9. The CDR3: CASSWGTGGIIYEQYF. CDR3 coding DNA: TGTGCCAGCAGCTGGGGGACAGGGGGAATTATATACGAGCAGTACTTC.

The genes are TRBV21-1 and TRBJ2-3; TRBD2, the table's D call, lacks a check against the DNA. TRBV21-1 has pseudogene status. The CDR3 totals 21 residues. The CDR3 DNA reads TGTGCCAGCAGCAAATGGAAGGTAGCGGACCTTAAAAGTGCTAGCACAGATACGCAGTATTTT. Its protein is CASSKWKVADLKSASTDTQYF.

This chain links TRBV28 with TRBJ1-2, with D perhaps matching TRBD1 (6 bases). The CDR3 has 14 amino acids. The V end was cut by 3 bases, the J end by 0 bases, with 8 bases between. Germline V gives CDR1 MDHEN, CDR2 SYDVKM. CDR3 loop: CASSLDSPNYGYTF. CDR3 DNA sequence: TGTGCCAGCAGTTTGGACAGTCCTAACTATGGCTACACCTTC.